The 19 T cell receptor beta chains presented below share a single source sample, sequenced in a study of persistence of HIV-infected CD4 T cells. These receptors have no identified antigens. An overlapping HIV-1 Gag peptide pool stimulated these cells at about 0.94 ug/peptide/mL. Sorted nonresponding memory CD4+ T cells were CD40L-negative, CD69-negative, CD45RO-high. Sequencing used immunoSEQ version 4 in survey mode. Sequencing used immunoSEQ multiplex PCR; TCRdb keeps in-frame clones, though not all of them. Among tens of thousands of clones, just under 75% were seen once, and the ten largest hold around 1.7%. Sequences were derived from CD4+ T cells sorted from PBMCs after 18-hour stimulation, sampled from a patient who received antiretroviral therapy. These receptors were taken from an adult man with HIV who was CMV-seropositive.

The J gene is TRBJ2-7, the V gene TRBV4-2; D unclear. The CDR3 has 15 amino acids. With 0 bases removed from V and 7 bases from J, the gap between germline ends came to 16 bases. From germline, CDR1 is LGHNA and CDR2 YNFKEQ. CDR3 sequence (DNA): TGTGCCAGCAGCCAAGAGCTAGAGCTTATGTGGGAGCAGTACTTC. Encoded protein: CASSQELELMWEQYF.

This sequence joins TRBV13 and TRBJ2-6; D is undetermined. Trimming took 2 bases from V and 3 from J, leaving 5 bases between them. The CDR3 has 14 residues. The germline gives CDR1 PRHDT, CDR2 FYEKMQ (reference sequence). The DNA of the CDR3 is TGTGCCAGCAGCTTAAAGGGTGGGGCCAACGTCCTGACTTTC. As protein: CASSLKGGANVLTF.

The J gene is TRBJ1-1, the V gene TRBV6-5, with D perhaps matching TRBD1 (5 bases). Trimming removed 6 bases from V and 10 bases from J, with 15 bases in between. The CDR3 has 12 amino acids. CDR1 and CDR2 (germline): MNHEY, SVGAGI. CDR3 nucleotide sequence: TGTGCCAGCAGAAGGTCCGAGGGGAGAGCTTTCTTT. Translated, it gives CASRRSEGRAFF.

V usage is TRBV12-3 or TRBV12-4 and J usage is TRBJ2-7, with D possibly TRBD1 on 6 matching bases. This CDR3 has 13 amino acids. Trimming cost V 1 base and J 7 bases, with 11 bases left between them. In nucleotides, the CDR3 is TGTGCCAGCAGTTTAGGTACAGGGAAAGAGCAGTACTTC. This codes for CASSLGTGKEQYF.

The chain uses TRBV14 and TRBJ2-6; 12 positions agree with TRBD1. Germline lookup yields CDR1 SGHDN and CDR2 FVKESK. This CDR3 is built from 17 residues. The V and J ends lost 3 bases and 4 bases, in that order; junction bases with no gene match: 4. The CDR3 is CASSQGQGARGANVLTF. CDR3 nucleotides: TGTGCCAGCAGCCAGGGACAGGGGGCGCGGGGGGCCAACGTCCTGACTTTC.

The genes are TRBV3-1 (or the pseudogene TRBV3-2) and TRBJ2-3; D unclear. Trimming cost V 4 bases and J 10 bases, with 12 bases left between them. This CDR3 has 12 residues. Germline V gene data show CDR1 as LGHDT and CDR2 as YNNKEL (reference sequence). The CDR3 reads CASSPGERAQYF. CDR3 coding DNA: TGTGCCAGCAGCCCGGGTGAGCGCGCGCAGTATTTT.

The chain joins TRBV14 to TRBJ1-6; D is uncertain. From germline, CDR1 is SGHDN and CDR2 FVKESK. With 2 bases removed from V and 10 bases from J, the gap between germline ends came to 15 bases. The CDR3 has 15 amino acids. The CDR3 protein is CASSQKAEGGSPLHF. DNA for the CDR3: TGTGCCAGCAGCCAAAAGGCGGAGGGAGGATCACCCCTCCACTTT.

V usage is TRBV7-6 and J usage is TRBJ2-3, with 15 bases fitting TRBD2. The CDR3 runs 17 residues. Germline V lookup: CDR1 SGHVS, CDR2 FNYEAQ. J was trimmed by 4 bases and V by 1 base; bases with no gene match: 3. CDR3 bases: TGTGCCAGCAGCTTAGAAGGGACTAGCGGGGGGCCAGATACGCAGTATTTT. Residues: CASSLEGTSGGPDTQYF.

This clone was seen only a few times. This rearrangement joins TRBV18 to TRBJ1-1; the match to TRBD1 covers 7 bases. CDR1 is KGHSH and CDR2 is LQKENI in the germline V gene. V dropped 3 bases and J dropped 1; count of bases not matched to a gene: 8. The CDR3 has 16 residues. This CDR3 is CASSPDRFRANTEAFF. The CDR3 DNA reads TGTGCCAGCTCACCGGACAGGTTCAGGGCGAACACTGAAGCTTTCTTT. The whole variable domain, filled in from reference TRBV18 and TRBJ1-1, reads NAGVMQNPRHLVRRRGQEARLRCSPMKGHSHVYWYRQLPEEGLKFMVYLQKENIIDESGMPKERFSAEFPKEGPSILRIQQVVRGDSAAYFCASSPDRFRANTEAFFGQGTRLTVV.

The CDR3 region is CASSIQGYNQPQHF. The CDR3 bases are TGTGCCAGCAGCATACAGGGATACAATCAGCCCCAGCATTTT. V is TRBV6-5 and J is TRBJ1-5; TRBD1 is a possible D gene (6 bases). CDR3 length: 14 residues. Germline-derived CDR1 and CDR2 are MNHEY and SVGAGI. The V end was cut by 6 bases, the J end by 3 bases, with 12 bases between.

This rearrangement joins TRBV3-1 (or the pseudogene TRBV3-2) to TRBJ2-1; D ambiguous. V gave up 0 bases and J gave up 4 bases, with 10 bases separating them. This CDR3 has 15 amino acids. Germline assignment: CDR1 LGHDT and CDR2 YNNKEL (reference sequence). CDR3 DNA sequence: TGTGCCAGCAGCCAAGACCCAGACCTTTACAATGAGCAGTTCTTC. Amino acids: CASSQDPDLYNEQFF.

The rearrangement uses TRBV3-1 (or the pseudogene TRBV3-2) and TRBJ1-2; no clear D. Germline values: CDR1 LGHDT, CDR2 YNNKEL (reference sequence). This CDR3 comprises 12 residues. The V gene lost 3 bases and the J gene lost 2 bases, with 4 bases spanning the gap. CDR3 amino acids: CASSQGNYGYTF. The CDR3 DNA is TGTGCCAGCAGCCAGGGAAACTATGGCTACACCTTC.

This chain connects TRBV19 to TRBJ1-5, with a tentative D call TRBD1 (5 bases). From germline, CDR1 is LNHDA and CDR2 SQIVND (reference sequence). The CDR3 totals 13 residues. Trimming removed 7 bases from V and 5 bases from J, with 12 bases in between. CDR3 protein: CASTEQVYQPQHF. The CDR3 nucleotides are TGTGCCAGTACTGAACAGGTCTATCAGCCCCAGCATTTT.

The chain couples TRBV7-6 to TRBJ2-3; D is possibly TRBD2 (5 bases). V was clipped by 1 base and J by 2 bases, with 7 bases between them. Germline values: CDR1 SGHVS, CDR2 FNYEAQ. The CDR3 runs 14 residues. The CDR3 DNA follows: TGTGCCAGCAGCTTAGACGGGGTCACAGATACGCAGTATTTT. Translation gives CASSLDGVTDTQYF.

The CDR3 spells CASETRDRHTGELFF. DNA for the CDR3: TGTGCCAGTGAAACTCGGGACAGGCACACCGGGGAGCTGTTTTTT. V and J are TRBV19 and TRBJ2-2; 8 bases align to TRBD1. The CDR3 spans 15 residues. The V gene's germline CDR1 is LNHDA and CDR2 SQIVND (reference sequence). V trimming: 8 bases; J trimming: 3 bases; junction bases outside the gene matches: 8.

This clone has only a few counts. The CDR3 loop is CASSGDRNIQYF. CDR3 coding DNA: TGTGCCAGCAGCGGGGACAGGAACATTCAGTACTTC. The J gene is TRBJ2-4, the V gene TRBV2, with TRBD1 matching 8 bases. The CDR3 length is 12 residues. With V trimmed by 6 bases and J by 7 bases, 2 bases remained unmatched. Germline values: CDR1 SNHLY, CDR2 FYNNEI.

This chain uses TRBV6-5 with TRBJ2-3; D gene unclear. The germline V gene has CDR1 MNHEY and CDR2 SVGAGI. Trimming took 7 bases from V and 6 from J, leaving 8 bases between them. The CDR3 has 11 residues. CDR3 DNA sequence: TGTGCCAGCACCCATAGTGATACGCAGTATTTT. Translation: CASTHSDTQYF.

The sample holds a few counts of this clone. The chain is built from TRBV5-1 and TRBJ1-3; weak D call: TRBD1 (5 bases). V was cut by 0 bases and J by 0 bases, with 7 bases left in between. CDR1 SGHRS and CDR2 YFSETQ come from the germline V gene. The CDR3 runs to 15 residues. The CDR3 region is CASSLGQYSGNTIYF. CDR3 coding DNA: TGCGCCAGCAGCTTGGGACAGTACTCTGGAAACACCATATATTTT.

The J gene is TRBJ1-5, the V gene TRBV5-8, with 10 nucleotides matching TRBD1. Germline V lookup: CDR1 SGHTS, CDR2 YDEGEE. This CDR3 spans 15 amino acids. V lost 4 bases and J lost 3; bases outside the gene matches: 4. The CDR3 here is CASSAGTGDNQPQHF. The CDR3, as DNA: TGTGCCAGCAGCGCCGGGACAGGGGACAATCAGCCCCAGCATTTT.